This T cell receptor beta chain was identified during a study of OX40 agonist ivuxolimab in advanced cancers. The J segment lost 0 bases and the V segment lost 8 bases, leaving 9 bases of the junction unmatched. The germline CDR1 and CDR2 sequences are SGHVS and FQNEAQ. This CDR3 is built from 17 residues. TCRdb's copy holds only in-frame clones and misses some; the assay was immunoSEQ multiplex PCR. Of tens of thousands of clones listed, roughly four fifths are singletons. The receptor comes from an adult with an advanced solid tumor such as melanoma, head and neck, liver or kidney cancer. Material: CD4+ or CD8+ T cells sorted from blood, obtained in a trial of the OX40 agonist ivuxolimab. The chain joins TRBV7-8 to TRBJ2-1, with 11 nucleotides matching TRBD2. The CDR3, as DNA: TGTGCCAGCTTGCTAGCGGGAGGTCGTAGCTCCTACAATGAGCAGTTCTTC. Translated: CASLLAGGRSSYNEQFF.